The sample holds many counts of the clone carrying this T cell receptor (beta chain). Its antigen is unknown. The data originate from a study of T-cell memory formation after mild COVID-19. General study points: Most CD4+ clones that shrank were in CM and EM, while CD8+ ones turned up in EMRA.

V shed 1 base and J 5 bases; nucleotides not matched to a gene: 0. The CDR3 length is 13 residues. From germline, CDR1 is SGHVS and CDR2 FNYEAQ. Via MiXCR, TCRdb re-called the 5' RACE reads, giving one row per CDR3 protein. The sample holds around 450,000 distinct CDR3 sequences, 20% seen once. Sequenced sample: PBMCs or a T cell subset sorted from them (not recorded which). The clonotype comes from an adult woman who had mild COVID-19 (a few samples of this study predate the infection). Cell type and time point are not known. The V call is TRBV7-6, the J call TRBJ2-7; 9 bases line up with TRBD2. The CDR3 bases are TGTGCCAGCAGCTTAGGCGGGAGGGACGAGCAGTACTTC. Protein: CASSLGGRDEQYF.